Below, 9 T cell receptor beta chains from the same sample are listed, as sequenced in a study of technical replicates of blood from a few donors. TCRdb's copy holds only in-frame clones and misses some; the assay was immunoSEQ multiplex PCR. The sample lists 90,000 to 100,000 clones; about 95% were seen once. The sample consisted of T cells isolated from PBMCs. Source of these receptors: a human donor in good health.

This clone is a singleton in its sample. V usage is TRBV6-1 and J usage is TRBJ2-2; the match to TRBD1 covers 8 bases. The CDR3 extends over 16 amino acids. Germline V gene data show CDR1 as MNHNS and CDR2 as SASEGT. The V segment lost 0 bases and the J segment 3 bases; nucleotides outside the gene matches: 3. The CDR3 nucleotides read TGTGCCAGCAGTGAAGCCACAGGGGGGTACACCGGGGAGCTGTTTTTT. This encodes CASSEATGGYTGELFF.

The CDR3 loop reads CASSQDRGTGTYTF. DNA for the CDR3: TGCGCCAGCAGCCAAGATCGTGGGACAGGGACCTACACCTTC. The chain carries TRBV4-1 and TRBJ1-2; 9 bases fit TRBD1. The CDR3 consists of 14 residues. The junction had 6 bases not matched to a gene; V was cut back by 0 bases and J by 10 bases. CDR1 and CDR2 from the germline V gene are MGHRA and YSYEKL.

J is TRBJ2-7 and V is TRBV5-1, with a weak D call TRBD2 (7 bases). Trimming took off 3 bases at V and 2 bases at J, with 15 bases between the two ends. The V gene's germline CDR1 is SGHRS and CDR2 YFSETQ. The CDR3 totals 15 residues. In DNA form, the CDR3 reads TGCGCCAGCAGCTCCGGAGGGGGGGGCCCCTACGAGCAGTACTTC. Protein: CASSSGGGGPYEQYF.

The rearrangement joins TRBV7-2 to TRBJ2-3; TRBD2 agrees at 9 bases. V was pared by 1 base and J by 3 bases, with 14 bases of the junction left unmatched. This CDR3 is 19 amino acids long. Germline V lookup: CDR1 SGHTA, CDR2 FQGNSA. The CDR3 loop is CASSLVGSGSELLTDTQYF. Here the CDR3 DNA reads TGTGCCAGCAGCTTAGTAGGTAGCGGGAGCGAGTTATTGACAGATACGCAGTATTTT. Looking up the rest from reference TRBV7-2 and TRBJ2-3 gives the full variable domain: GAGVSQSPSNKVTEKGKDVELRCDPISGHTALYWYRQSLGQGLEFLIYFQGNSAPDKSGLPSDRFSAERTGGSVSTLTIQRTQQEDSAVYLCASSLVGSGSELLTDTQYFGPGTRLTVL.

This CDR3 reads CATSGTGDRTGELFF. CDR3 bases: TGCGCCACCTCCGGGACAGGGGACCGCACCGGGGAGCTGTTTTTT. The V and J genes are TRBV5-1 and TRBJ2-2, with 10 bases that match TRBD1. The CDR3 has 15 residues. Germline assignment: CDR1 SGHRS and CDR2 YFSETQ. V lost 9 bases, J lost 4 bases, and 9 bases stayed unmatched.

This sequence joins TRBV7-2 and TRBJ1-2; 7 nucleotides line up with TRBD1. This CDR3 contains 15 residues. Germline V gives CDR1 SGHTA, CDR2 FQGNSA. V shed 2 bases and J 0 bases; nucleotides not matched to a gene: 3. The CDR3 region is CASSLRDSSNYGYTF. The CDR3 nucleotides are TGTGCCAGCAGCTTAAGGGACAGCTCTAACTATGGCTACACCTTC.

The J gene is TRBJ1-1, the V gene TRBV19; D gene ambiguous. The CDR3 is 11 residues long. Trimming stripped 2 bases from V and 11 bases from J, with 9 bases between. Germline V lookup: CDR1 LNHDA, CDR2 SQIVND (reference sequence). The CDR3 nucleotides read TGTGCCAGTAGTATAAATCGTGAGGCTTTCTTT. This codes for CASSINREAFF. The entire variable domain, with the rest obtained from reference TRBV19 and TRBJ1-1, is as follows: DGGITQSPKYLFRKEGQNVTLSCEQNLNHDAMYWYRQDPGQGLRLIYYSQIVNDFQKGDIAEGYSVSREKKESFPLTVTSAQKNPTAFYLCASSINREAFFGQGTRLTVV.

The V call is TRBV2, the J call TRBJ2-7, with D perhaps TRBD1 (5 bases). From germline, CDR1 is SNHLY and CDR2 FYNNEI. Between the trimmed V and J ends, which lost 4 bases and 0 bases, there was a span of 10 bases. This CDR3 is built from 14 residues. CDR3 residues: CASSGRQSSYEQYF. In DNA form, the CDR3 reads TGTGCCAGCAGTGGGAGACAGAGCTCCTACGAGCAGTACTTC.

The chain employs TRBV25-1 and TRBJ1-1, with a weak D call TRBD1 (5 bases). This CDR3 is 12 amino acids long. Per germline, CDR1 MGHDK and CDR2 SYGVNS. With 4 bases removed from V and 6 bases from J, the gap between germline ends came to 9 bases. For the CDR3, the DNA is TGTGCCAGCAGTGGGCGGGGCCCTGAAGCTTTCTTT. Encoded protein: CASSGRGPEAFF.